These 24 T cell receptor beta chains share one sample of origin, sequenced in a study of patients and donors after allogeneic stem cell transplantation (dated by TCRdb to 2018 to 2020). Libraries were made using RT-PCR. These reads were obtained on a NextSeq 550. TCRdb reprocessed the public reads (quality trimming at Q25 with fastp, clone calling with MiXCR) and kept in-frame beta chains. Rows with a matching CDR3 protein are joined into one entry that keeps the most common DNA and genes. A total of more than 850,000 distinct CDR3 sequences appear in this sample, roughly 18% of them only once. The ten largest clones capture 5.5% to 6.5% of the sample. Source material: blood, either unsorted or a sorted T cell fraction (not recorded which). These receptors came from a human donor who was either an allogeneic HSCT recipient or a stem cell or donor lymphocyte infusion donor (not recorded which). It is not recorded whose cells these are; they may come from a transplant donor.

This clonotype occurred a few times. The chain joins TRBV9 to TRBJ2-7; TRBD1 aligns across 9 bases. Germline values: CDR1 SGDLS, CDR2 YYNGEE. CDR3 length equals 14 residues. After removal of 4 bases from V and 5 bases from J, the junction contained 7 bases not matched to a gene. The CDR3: CASSPRTGAHEQYF. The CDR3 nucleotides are TGTGCCAGCAGCCCCCGGACAGGGGCCCACGAGCAGTACTTC.

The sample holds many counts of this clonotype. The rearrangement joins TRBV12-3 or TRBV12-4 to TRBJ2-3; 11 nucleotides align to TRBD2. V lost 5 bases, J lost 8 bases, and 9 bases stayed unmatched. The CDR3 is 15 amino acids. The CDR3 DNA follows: TGTGCCAGCAGTCTCCTAGCGGGGGGCCGTGGTACGCAGTATTTT. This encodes CASSLLAGGRGTQYF.

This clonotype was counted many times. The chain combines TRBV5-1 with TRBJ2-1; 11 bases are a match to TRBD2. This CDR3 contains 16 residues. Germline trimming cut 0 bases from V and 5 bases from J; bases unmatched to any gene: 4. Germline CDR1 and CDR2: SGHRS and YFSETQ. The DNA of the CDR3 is TGCGCCAGCAGCTTGGTAGCGGGAGGGCCCCACAATGAGCAGTTCTTC. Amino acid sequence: CASSLVAGGPHNEQFF.

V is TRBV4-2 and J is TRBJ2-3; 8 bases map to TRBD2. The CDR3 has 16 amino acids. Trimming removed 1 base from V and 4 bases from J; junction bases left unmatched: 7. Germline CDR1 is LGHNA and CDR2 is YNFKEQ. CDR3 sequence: CASSQASGGPSDTQYF. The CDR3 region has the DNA TGTGCCAGCAGCCAAGCGTCGGGGGGGCCCTCAGATACGCAGTATTTT.

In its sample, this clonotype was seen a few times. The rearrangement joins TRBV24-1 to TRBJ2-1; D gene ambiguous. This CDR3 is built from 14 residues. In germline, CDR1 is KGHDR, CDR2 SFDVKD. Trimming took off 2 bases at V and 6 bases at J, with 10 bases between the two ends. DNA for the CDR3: TGTGCCACCAGTGATTCCGCACTTCTCAATGAGCAGTTCTTC. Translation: CATSDSALLNEQFF.

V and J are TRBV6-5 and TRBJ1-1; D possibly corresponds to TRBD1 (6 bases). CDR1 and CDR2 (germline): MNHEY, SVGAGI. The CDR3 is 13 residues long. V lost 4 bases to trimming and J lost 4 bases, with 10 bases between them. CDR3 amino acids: CASSFTGLTEAFF. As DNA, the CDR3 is TGTGCCAGCAGTTTCACAGGGCTCACTGAAGCTTTCTTT.

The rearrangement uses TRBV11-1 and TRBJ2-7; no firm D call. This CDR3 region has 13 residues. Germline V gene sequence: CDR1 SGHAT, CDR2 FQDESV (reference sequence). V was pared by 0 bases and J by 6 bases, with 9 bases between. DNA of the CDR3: TGTGCCAGCAGCTTAGCTCGGTACGGCGAGCAGTACTTC. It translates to CASSLARYGEQYF.

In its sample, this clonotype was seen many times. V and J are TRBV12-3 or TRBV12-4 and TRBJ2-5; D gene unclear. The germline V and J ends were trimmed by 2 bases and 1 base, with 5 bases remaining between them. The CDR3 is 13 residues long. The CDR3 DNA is TGTGCCAGCAGTTTAAAGGGCCAAGAGACCCAGTACTTC. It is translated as CASSLKGQETQYF.

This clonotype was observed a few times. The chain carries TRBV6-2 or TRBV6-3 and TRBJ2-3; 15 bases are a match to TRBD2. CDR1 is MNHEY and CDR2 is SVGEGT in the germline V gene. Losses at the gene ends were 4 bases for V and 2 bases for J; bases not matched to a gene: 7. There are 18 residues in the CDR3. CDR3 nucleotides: TGTGCCAGCAGTTTCGGACTAGCGGGGGGGCCTTTCACAGATACGCAGTATTTT. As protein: CASSFGLAGGPFTDTQYF.

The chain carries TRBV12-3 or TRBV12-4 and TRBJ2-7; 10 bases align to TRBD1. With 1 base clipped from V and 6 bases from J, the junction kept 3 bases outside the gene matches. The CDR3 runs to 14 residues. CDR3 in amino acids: CASSLGQGALEQYF. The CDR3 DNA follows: TGTGCCAGCAGTTTAGGACAGGGGGCACTCGAGCAGTACTTC.

The CDR3 DNA sequence: TGTGCCAGCAGTGTTCAGAGCTCCTACAATGAGCAGTTCTTC. It yields the protein CASSVQSSYNEQFF. The chain combines TRBV25-1 with TRBJ2-1; D is undetermined. Germline V CDR1 and CDR2: MGHDK, SYGVNS. CDR3 size: 14 residues. With 4 bases removed from V and 0 bases from J, the gap between germline ends came to 7 bases.

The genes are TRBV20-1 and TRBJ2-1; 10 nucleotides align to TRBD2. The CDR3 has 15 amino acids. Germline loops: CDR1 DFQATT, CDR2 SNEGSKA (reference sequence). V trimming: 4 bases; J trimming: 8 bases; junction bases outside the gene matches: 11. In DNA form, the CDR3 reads TGCAGTGCTATTCAAACTAGCGGGGTGTTCGATGAGCAGTTCTTC. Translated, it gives CSAIQTSGVFDEQFF.

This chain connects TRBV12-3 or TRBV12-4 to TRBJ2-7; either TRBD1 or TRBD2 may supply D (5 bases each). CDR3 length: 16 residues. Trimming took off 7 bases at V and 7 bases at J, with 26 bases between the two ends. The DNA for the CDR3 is TGTGCCAGCACCGATTCCCGGGGCAAACGATTACGGGAGCAGTACTTC. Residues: CASTDSRGKRLREQYF.

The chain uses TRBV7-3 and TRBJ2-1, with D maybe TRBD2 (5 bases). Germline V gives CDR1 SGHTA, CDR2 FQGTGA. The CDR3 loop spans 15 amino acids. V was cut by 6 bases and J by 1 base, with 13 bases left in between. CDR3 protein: CASSRTEASYNEQFF. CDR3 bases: TGTGCCAGCAGTCGGACGGAGGCTTCCTACAATGAGCAGTTCTTC.

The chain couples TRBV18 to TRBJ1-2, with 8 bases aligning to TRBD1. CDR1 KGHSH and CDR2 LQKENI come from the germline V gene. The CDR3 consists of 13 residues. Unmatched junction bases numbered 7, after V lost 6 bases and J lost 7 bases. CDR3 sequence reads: CASSPGGETGYTF. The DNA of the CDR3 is TGTGCCAGCTCCCCAGGGGGCGAAACTGGCTACACCTTC. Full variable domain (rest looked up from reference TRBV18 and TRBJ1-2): NAGVMQNPRHLVRRRGQEARLRCSPMKGHSHVYWYRQLPEEGLKFMVYLQKENIIDESGMPKERFSAEFPKEGPSILRIQQVVRGDSAAYFCASSPGGETGYTFGSGTRLTVV.

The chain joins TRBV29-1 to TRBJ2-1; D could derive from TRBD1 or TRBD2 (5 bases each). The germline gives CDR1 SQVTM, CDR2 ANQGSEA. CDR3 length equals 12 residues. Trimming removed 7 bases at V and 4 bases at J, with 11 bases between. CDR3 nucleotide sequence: TGCAGCGCAGGGACCTATTACAATGAGCAGTTCTTC. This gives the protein CSAGTYYNEQFF.

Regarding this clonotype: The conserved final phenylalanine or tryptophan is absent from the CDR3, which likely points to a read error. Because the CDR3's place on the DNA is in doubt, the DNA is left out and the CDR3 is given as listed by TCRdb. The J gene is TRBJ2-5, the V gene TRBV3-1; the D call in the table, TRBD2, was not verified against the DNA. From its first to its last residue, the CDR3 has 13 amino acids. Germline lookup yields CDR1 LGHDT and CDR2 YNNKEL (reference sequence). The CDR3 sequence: CASSQEKGGGPSL.

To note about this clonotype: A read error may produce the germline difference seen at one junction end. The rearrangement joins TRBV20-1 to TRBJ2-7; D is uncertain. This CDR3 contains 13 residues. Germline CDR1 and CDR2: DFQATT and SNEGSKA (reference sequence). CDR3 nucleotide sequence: TGCAGTGCTAGAGCGGCAGACTCCTACGAGCAGCACTTC. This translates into CSARAADSYEQHF.

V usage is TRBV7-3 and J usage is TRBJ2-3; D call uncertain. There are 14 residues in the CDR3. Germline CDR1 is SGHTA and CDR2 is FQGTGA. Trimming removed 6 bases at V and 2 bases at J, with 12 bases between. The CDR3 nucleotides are TGTGCCAGCAGGGTCCTTTTCCACACAGATACGCAGTATTTT. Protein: CASRVLFHTDTQYF.

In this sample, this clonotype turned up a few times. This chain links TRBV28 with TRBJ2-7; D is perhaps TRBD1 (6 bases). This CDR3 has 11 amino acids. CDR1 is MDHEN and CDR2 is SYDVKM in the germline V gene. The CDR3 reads CATQGNYEQYF. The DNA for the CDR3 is TGTGCAACCCAGGGGAACTACGAGCAGTACTTC.

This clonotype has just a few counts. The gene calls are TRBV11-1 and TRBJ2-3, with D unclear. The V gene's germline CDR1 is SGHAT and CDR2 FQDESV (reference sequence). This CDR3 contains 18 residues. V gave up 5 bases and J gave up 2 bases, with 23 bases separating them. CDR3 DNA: TGTGCCAGCAGCCAACATCTATTTACCCGAGTAAACACAGATACGCAGTATTTT. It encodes CASSQHLFTRVNTDTQYF. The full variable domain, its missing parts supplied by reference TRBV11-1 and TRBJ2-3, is EAEVAQSPRYKITEKSQAVAFWCDPISGHATLYWYRQILGQGPELLVQFQDESVVDDSQLPKDRFSAERLKGVDSTLKIQPAELGDSAMYLCASSQHLFTRVNTDTQYFGPGTRLTVL.

CDR3 loop: CASSLGGSPAKNIQYF. The DNA for the CDR3 is TGCGCCAGCAGCTTGGGTGGGTCCCCAGCCAAAAACATTCAGTACTTC. The J gene is TRBJ2-4, the V gene TRBV5-1, with unresolved D. Germline CDR1 is SGHRS and CDR2 is YFSETQ. Trimming took off 0 bases at V and 0 bases at J, with 10 bases between the two ends. The length of the CDR3 is 16 residues.

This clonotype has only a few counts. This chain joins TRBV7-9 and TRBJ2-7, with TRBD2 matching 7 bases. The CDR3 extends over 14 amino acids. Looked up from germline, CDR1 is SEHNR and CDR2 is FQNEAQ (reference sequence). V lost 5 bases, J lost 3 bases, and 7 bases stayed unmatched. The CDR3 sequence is CASSRARTSYEQYF. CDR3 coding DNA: TGTGCCAGCAGCCGAGCCCGGACTAGCTACGAGCAGTACTTC.

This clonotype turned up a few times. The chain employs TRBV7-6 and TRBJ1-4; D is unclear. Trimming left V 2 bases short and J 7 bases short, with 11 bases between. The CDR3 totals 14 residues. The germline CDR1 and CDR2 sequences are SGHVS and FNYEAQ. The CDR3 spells CASSLFQTGEKLFF. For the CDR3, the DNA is TGTGCCAGCAGCTTATTCCAGACGGGTGAAAAACTGTTTTTT.